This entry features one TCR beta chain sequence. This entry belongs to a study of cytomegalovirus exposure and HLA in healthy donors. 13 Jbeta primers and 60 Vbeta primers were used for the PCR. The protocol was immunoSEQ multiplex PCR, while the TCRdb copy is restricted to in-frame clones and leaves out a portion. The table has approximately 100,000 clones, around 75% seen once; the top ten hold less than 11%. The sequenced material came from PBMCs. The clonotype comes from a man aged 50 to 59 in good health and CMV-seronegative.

The CDR3 spells CASSLGSGGKEQYF. The CDR3 nucleotides read TGTGCCAGCAGTTTAGGTAGCGGGGGAAAGGAGCAGTACTTC. The chain combines TRBV27 with TRBJ2-7, with 9 bases fitting TRBD2. Germline lookup yields CDR1 MNHEY and CDR2 SMNVEV (reference sequence). Trimming at V came to 2 bases and at J to 7 bases, leaving 6 bases not matched to a gene. CDR3 length: 14 residues.